A selection of T cell receptor beta chains follows, all from one sample in a study of blood T cell repertoires in COVID-19. Produced via immunoSEQ multiplex PCR; TCRdb's table is partial and in-frame only. This sample has about 200,000 clones, with around 82% found just once. The sample consisted of PBMCs or T cells enriched from blood (not recorded which). The source is a man aged 35 to 55 who had recovered from COVID-19. CDR3s include the opening cysteine and the closing phenylalanine or tryptophan. D genes are given only for firm matches. Where a row states a size, it is once, few, many or the class of an expanded clone; other rows omit it.

d_gene | j_gene | abundance | v_gene | CDR3aa | CDR3nt
- | TRBJ1-2 | - | TRBV6-5 | CASSYSRTNYGYTF | TGTGCCAGCAGTTACAGCCGAACTAACTATGGCTACACCTTC
- | TRBJ2-1 | - | TRBV18 | CASSPPGNNEQFF | TGTGCCAGCTCACCTCCAGGTAACAATGAGCAGTTCTTC
- | TRBJ2-7 | - | TRBV5-1 | CASSFSPYEQYF | TGCGCCAGCAGCTTCTCTCCCTACGAGCAGTACTTC
- | TRBJ2-3 | - | TRBV5-4 | CASSAGTASTDTQYF | TGTGCCAGCAGCGCGGGGACGGCTAGCACAGATACGCAGTATTTT
- | TRBJ2-5 | once | TRBV11-2 | CASSRLAWGETQYF | TGTGCCAGCAGCCGCCTAGCGTGGGGAGAGACCCAGTACTTC
- | TRBJ1-5 | - | TRBV21-1 | CASSIKLQGLAGQPQHF | TGTGCCAGCAGCATAAAATTACAGGGCCTAGCGGGTCAGCCCCAGCATTTT
TRBD1 | TRBJ1-2 | - | TRBV19 | CASSTTGQISPYGYTF | TGTGCCAGTAGTACAACGGGACAGATCTCCCCCTATGGCTACACCTTC
- | TRBJ1-5 | - | TRBV6-2/TRBV6-3 | CASSYFGEGAQPQHF | TGTGCCAGCAGTTACTTCGGGGAAGGTGCTCAGCCCCAGCATTTT
- | TRBJ2-2 | - | TRBV7-2 | CASSLRQVNTGELFF | TGTGCCAGCAGCTTACGACAGGTGAACACCGGGGAGCTGTTTTTT
TRBD1 | TRBJ1-5 | - | TRBV7-8 | CASSLGQGAAQPQHF | TGTGCCAGCAGCTTAGGACAGGGGGCGGCTCAGCCCCAGCATTTT
TRBD1 | TRBJ1-3 | - | TRBV19 | CASSWDSSSGNTIYF | TGTGCCAGTAGTTGGGACAGTTCCTCTGGAAACACCATATATTTT
- | TRBJ1-3 | - | TRBV30 | CASGGSTIYF | TGTGCCTCGGGTGGGAGCACCATATATTTT
TRBD1 | TRBJ1-2 | - | TRBV19 | CASSTRQGGYTF | TGTGCCAGTAGTACGAGACAGGGTGGCTACACCTTC
TRBD1 | TRBJ1-4 | - | TRBV2 | CASSEAWRRGSEKLFF | TGTGCCAGCAGTGAAGCGTGGCGCAGGGGGAGTGAAAAACTGTTTTTT
TRBD1 | TRBJ2-4 | - | TRBV3-1/TRBV3-2 | CASSQSAGGIQYF | TGTGCCAGCAGCCAAAGCGCAGGGGGCATTCAGTACTTC
TRBD2 | TRBJ2-3 | - | TRBV7-2 | CASSLGAGGPGTDTQYF | TGTGCCAGCAGCTTAGGAGCGGGGGGGCCTGGCACAGATACGCAGTATTTT
TRBD1 | TRBJ1-2 | - | TRBV4-3 | CASSQEQGARNYGYTF | TGCGCCAGCAGCCAGGAACAGGGGGCAAGGAACTATGGCTACACCTTC
- | TRBJ1-1 | - | TRBV6-2/TRBV6-3 | CASSFSPGTTNTEAFF | TGTGCCAGCAGTTTCTCCCCTGGGACAACGAACACTGAAGCTTTCTTT
- | TRBJ2-1 | - | TRBV5-1 | CASSLAGSSYNEQFF | TGCGCCAGCAGCTTGGCGGGGAGCTCCTACAATGAGCAGTTCTTC
- | TRBJ1-1 | - | TRBV6-2/TRBV6-3 | CASSQTVMNTEAFF | TGTGCCAGCAGTCAGACAGTCATGAACACTGAAGCTTTCTTT
- | TRBJ2-7 | - | TRBV2 | CASTAVLGEQYF | TGTGCCAGCACGGCGGTCTTGGGCGAGCAGTACTTC
- | TRBJ2-7 | - | TRBV19 | CASSLNIQGTNYEQYF | TGTGCCAGTAGTCTCAACATCCAGGGCACTAACTACGAGCAGTACTTC
TRBD1 | TRBJ2-5 | - | TRBV30 | CAWSVLDPGGTQYF | TGTGCCTGGTCTGTTCTGGACCCAGGGGGTACCCAGTACTTC
TRBD1 | TRBJ1-5 | - | TRBV7-8 | CASSLKGAGNQPQHF | TGTGCCAGCAGCTTAAAGGGGGCAGGGAATCAGCCCCAGCATTTT
TRBD1 | TRBJ1-5 | - | TRBV6-1 | CASSEFGQGAGQPQHF | TGTGCCAGCAGTGAATTTGGGCAGGGGGCGGGACAGCCCCAGCATTTT
TRBD1 | TRBJ1-2 | - | TRBV27 | CASSQSGQGSYRYTF | TGTGCCAGCAGTCAATCGGGACAGGGTTCGTATCGCTACACCTTC
- | TRBJ2-1 | - | TRBV4-3 | CASSQDWASLGSYNEQFF | TGCGCCAGCAGCCAAGATTGGGCAAGCCTCGGCTCCTACAATGAGCAGTTCTTC
- | TRBJ1-2 | - | TRBV9 | CASSALTQGLYGYTF | TGTGCCAGCAGCGCCCTTACACAGGGCCTCTATGGCTACACCTTC
- | TRBJ1-3 | - | TRBV7-6 | CASSVGGFSGNTIYF | TGTGCCAGCAGCGTCGGGGGGTTCTCTGGAAACACCATATATTTT
TRBD1 | TRBJ1-4 | once | TRBV29-1 | CSVQTGTNEKLFF | TGCAGCGTTCAGACAGGGACTAATGAAAAACTGTTTTTT
TRBD1 | TRBJ2-6 | - | TRBV28 | CASSPGTADSGANVLTF | TGTGCCAGCAGCCCCGGGACAGCCGACTCTGGGGCCAACGTCCTGACTTTC
- | TRBJ1-1 | - | TRBV3-1/TRBV3-2 | CASSQDRRGRMNTEAFF | TGTGCCAGCAGCCAAGATAGAAGGGGTCGGATGAACACTGAAGCTTTCTTT
- | TRBJ2-3 | - | TRBV4-3 | CASSQDKLSVETDTQYF | TGCGCCAGCAGCCAAGATAAACTAAGTGTGGAGACAGATACGCAGTATTTT
TRBD1 | TRBJ2-7 | - | TRBV7-2 | CASSLEFGDRVGEQYF | TGTGCCAGCAGCTTAGAGTTTGGGGACAGGGTGGGAGAGCAGTACTTC
TRBD2 | TRBJ2-3 | - | TRBV6-5 | CASSYSSGGITDTQYF | TGTGCCAGCAGTTACTCGTCCGGGGGGATCACAGATACGCAGTATTTT
- | TRBJ2-1 | - | TRBV9 | CASSVEEASWAGASYNEQFF | TGTGCCAGCAGCGTAGAAGAAGCTAGCTGGGCGGGGGCTTCCTACAATGAGCAGTTCTTC
TRBD1 | TRBJ1-5 | - | TRBV4-2 | CASSPYRGAGNQPQHF | TGTGCCAGCAGCCCGTACAGGGGGGCGGGCAATCAGCCCCAGCATTTT
TRBD2 | TRBJ2-3 | - | TRBV4-1 | CASSLPTGSGTSGGSRDTQYF | TGCGCCAGCAGCCTCCCGACAGGATCTGGGACTAGCGGGGGTTCGAGGGATACGCAGTATTTT
TRBD2 | TRBJ2-3 | - | TRBV9 | CASSPSGGSTDTQYF | TGTGCCAGCAGTCCTAGCGGGGGCAGCACAGATACGCAGTATTTT
- | TRBJ1-1 | few | TRBV2 | CASSRESNTEAFF | TGTGCCAGCAGCAGGGAATCGAACACTGAAGCTTTCTTT
TRBD2 | TRBJ2-3 | - | TRBV5-1 | CASSLARAGVTDTQYF | TGCGCCAGCAGCTTGGCCCGAGCGGGGGTCACAGATACGCAGTATTTT
- | TRBJ1-2 | few | TRBV6-5 | CASSYGQGTSGRGYTF | TGTGCCAGCAGTTACGGCCAAGGGACATCCGGGAGGGGCTACACCTTC
TRBD1 | TRBJ1-1 | - | TRBV4-2 | CASSPRDRGNTEAFF | TGTGCCAGCAGCCCAAGGGACAGGGGGAACACTGAAGCTTTCTTT
- | TRBJ1-4 | few | TRBV7-8 | CASSRPGTNEKLFF | TGTGCCAGCAGCCGCCCGGGAACTAATGAAAAACTGTTTTTT
TRBD2 | TRBJ2-1 | - | TRBV11-2 | CASSLPLAGGFNEQFF | TGTGCCAGCAGCTTACCACTAGCGGGGGGGTTCAATGAGCAGTTCTTC
- | TRBJ2-3 | - | TRBV2 | CASRGGTGGTQYF | TGTGCCAGCAGGGGGGGGACAGGTGGGACGCAGTATTTT
- | TRBJ2-6 | many | TRBV29-1 | CSVWTAGANVLTF | TGCAGCGTATGGACAGCTGGGGCCAACGTCCTGACTTTC
TRBD1 | TRBJ1-1 | many | TRBV7-9 | CASSKQGQLNTEAFF | TGTGCCAGCAGCAAACAGGGACAGCTGAACACTGAAGCTTTCTTT
- | TRBJ1-1 | - | TRBV15 | CATSSPIRQPMNTEAFF | TGTGCCACCAGCAGCCCTATCAGGCAGCCTATGAACACTGAAGCTTTCTTT
TRBD2 | TRBJ2-3 | - | TRBV11-2 | CASSLPLAGGNTQYF | TGTGCCAGCAGCTTACCACTAGCGGGGGGAAATACGCAGTATTTT